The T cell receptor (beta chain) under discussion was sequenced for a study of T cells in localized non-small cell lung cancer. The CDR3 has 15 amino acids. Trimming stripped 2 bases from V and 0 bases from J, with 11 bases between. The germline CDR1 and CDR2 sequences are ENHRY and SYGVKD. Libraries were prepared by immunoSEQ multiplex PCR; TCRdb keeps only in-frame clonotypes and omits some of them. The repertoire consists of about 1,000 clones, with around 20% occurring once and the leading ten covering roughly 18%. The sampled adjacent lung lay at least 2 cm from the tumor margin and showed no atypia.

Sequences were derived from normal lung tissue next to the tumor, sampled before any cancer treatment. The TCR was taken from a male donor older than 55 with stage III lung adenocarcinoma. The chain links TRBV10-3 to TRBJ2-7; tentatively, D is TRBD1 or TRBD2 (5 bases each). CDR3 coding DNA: TGTGCCATCAGTGAGAACCCAGGGAGCTCCTACGAGCAGTACTTC. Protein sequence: CAISENPGSSYEQYF.